What follows are 8 T cell receptor beta chains derived from one specimen sequenced in a study of blood T cell repertoires in COVID-19 (dated by TCRdb to 2018 to 2020). Libraries were prepared through the immunoSEQ multiplex PCR assay. TCRdb retrieved this table from immuneACCESS and kept in-frame rearrangements only. Not all clones are present; in checked studies, unresolved V genes account for under half, and no reason is known for the remainder. This sample is represented by about 74,000 clones; 80% of them were singletons. The ten largest clones capture over 9.5% of the sample. Input material: peripheral blood. The receptor source for this set is a human donor in a cohort sampled during active COVID-19.

J is TRBJ2-3 and V is TRBV28; D uncertain. The germline gives CDR1 MDHEN, CDR2 SYDVKM. The CDR3 covers 15 residues. Deletions cut 5 bases from V and 3 bases from J, with 15 bases between. The CDR3 region is CASSPRRLATDTQYF. Here the CDR3 DNA reads TGTGCCAGCAGTCCCCGTAGACTGGCAACAGATACGCAGTATTTT.

This clone occurred once. V usage is TRBV4-3 and J usage is TRBJ2-3; 8 bases match TRBD2. Germline-derived CDR1 and CDR2 are LGHNA and YSLEER. Trimming cost V 0 bases and J 1 base; bases outside gene matches: 18. This CDR3 region has 21 residues. DNA of the CDR3: TGCGCCAGCAGCCAAGAAGCGCGGGTTAAGGCGGGGGGCGCTGGCACAGATACGCAGTATTTT. Translation: CASSQEARVKAGGAGTDTQYF.

By its share, this clone is medium-sized. The junction departs from germline at one end; a sequencing error may be responsible. The chain couples TRBV6-2 or TRBV6-3 to TRBJ2-7, with TRBD2 as a possible D gene (6 bases). The CDR3 runs to 13 residues. Germline V gene lookup returns CDR1 MNHEY and CDR2 SVGEGT. CDR3 residues: CASSYTLGGTSHF. Here the CDR3 DNA reads TGTGCCAGCAGTTACACCCTTGGAGGGACCAGCCACTTC.

This clone was counted a few times. The chain has TRBV30 and TRBJ2-2; 12 bases fit TRBD1. V trimming: 2 bases; J trimming: 6 bases; junction bases outside the gene matches: 4. Germline assignment: CDR1 GTSNPN and CDR2 SVGIG (reference sequence). This CDR3 has 15 residues. CDR3: CAWSSGTGGPGELFF. The DNA of the CDR3 is TGTGCCTGGAGTTCCGGGACAGGGGGCCCCGGGGAGCTGTTTTTT. Together with reference TRBV30 and TRBJ2-2, the CDR3 gives the full variable domain: SQTIHQWPATLVQPVGSPLSLECTVEGTSNPNLYWYRQAAGRGLQLLFYSVGIGQISSEVPQNLSASRPQDRQFILSSKKLLLSDSGFYLCAWSSGTGGPGELFFGEGSRLTVL.

V and J are TRBV4-2 and TRBJ2-1; weak D call: TRBD2 (6 bases). CDR1 is LGHNA, CDR2 YNFKEQ, per germline. This CDR3 is built from 17 residues. V was clipped by 3 bases and J by 8 bases, with 23 bases between them. CDR3: CASSHWAAGRDPHEQFF. DNA for the CDR3: TGTGCCAGCAGCCACTGGGCGGCGGGGCGGGACCCCCATGAGCAGTTCTTC.

This clone occurred once. The same CDR3 arises from other DNA sequences in this sample as well. J is TRBJ1-2 and V is TRBV6-5; no firm D call. The CDR3 has 16 residues. Germline V CDR1 and CDR2: MNHEY, SVGAGI. Deletions cut 0 bases from V and 5 bases from J, with 16 bases between. CDR3 region: CASSYSRTGGRYGYTF. CDR3 sequence (DNA): TGTGCCAGCAGTTACTCACGAACGGGTGGTCGGTATGGCTACACCTTC.

The chain recombines TRBV28 with TRBJ2-2; 9 bases are a match to TRBD1. Germline lookup yields CDR1 MDHEN and CDR2 SYDVKM. Trimming removed 4 bases from V and 9 bases from J; junction bases left unmatched: 12. This CDR3 contains 16 residues. CDR3 region: CASSSAGTGMVRELFF. CDR3 in DNA: TGTGCCAGCAGTTCGGCCGGGACAGGGATGGTGCGGGAGCTGTTTTTT.

V and J are TRBV11-2 and TRBJ2-3; D is possibly TRBD2 (7 bases). The CDR3 has 15 amino acids. The germline CDR1 and CDR2 sequences are SGHAT and FQNNGV. Trimming took off 7 bases at V and 4 bases at J, with 18 bases between the two ends. The DNA of the CDR3 is TGTGCCAGCACCCAAACCCGGGGGGCCGCAGATACGCAGTATTTT. It codes for CASTQTRGAADTQYF.